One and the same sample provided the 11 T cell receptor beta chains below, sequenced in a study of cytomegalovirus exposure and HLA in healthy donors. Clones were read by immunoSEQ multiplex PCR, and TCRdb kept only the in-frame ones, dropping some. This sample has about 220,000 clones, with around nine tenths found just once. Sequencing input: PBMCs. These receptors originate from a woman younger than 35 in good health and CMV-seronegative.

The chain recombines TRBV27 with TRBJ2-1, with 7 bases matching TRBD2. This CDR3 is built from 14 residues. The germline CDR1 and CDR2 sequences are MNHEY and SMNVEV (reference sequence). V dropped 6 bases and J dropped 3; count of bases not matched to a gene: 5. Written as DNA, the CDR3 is TGTGCCAGCAGGGGCGGGAGTAGCTACAATGAGCAGTTCTTC. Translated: CASRGGSSYNEQFF.

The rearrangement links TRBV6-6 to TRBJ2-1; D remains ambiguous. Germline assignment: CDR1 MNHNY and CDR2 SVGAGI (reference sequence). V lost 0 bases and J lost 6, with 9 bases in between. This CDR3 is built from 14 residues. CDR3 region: CASSYSSQRNEQFF. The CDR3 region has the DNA TGTGCCAGCAGTTACTCATCCCAGCGCAATGAGCAGTTCTTC.

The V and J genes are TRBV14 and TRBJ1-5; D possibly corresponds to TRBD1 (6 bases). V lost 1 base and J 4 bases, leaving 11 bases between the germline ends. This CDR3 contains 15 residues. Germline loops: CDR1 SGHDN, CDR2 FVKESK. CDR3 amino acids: CASSQGSGDNQPQHF. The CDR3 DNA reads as TGTGCCAGCAGCCAAGGGTCAGGGGATAATCAGCCCCAGCATTTT.

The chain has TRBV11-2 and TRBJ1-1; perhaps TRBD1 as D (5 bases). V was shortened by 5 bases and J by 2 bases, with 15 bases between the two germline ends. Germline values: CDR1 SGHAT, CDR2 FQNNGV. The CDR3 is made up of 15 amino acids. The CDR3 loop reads CASSPTGGRNTEAFF. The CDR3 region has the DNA TGTGCCAGCAGCCCCACCGGGGGAAGAAACACTGAAGCTTTCTTT.

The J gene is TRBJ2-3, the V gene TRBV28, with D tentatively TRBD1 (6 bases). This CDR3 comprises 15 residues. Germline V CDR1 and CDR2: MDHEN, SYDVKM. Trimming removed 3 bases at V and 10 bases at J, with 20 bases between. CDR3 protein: CASSFRQGYEMSQYF. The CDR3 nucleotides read TGTGCCAGCAGTTTCCGGCAGGGGTATGAGATGTCGCAGTATTTT. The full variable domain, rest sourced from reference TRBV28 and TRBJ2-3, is DVKVTQSSRYLVKRTGEKVFLECVQDMDHENMFWYRQDPGLGLRLIYFSYDVKMKEKGDIPEGYSVSREKKERFSLILESASTNQTSMYLCASSFRQGYEMSQYFGPGTRLTVL.

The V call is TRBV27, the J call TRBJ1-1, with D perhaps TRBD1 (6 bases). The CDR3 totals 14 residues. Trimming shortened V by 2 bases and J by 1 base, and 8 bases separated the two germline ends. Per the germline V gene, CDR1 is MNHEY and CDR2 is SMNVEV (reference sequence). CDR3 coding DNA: TGTGCCAGCAGTTTACTGGACAGGAACACTGAAGCTTTCTTT. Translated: CASSLLDRNTEAFF.

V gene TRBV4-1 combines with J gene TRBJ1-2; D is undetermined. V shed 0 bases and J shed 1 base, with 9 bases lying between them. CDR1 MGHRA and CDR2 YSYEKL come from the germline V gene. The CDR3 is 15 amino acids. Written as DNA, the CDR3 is TGCGCCAGCAGCCAAGATAGTTCGGTTAACTATGGCTACACCTTC. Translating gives CASSQDSSVNYGYTF.

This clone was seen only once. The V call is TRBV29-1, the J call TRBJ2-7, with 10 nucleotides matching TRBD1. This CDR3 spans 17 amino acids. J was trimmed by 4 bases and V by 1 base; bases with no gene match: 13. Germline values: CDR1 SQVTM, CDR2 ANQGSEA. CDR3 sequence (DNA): TGCAGCGTTGAAGTCGGTTCCCCGGGACAGGGGATATACGAGCAGTACTTC. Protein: CSVEVGSPGQGIYEQYF.

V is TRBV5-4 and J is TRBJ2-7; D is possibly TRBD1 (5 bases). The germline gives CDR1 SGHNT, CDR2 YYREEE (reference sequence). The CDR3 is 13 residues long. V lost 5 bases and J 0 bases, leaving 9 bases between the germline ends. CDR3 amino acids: CASRDKYSYEQYF. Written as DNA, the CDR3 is TGTGCCAGCAGGGACAAATACTCCTACGAGCAGTACTTC.

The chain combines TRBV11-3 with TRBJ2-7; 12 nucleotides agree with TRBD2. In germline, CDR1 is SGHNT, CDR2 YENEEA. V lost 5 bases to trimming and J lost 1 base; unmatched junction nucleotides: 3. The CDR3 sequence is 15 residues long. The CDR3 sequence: CASSPGLAGSYEQYF. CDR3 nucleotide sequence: TGTGCCAGCAGCCCCGGACTAGCGGGATCCTACGAGCAGTACTTC.

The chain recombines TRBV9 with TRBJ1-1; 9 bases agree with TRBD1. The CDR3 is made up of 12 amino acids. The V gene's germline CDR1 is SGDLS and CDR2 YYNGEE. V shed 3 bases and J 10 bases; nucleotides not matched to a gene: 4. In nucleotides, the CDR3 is TGTGCCAGCAGCGAGGTGACAGGGGGAGCTTTCTTT. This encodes CASSEVTGGAFF.